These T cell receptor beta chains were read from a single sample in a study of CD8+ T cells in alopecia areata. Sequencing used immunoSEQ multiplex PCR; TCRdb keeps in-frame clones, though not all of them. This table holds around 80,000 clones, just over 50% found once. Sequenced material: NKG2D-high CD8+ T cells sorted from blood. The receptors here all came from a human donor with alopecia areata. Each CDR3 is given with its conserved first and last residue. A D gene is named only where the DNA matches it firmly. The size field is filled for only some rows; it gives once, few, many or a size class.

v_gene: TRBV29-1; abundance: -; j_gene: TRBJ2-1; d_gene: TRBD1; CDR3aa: CSGRQGLNNEQFF; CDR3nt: TGCAGCGGCCGACAGGGCCTCAACAATGAGCAGTTCTTC
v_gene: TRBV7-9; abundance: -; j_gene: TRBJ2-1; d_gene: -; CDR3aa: CASSLANNEQFF; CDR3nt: TGTGCCAGCAGCTTAGCCAACAATGAGCAGTTCTTC
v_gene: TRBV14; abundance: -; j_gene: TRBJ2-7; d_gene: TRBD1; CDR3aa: CASSPWDRAIYEQYF; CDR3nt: TGTGCCAGCAGCCCCTGGGACAGGGCAATCTACGAGCAGTACTTC
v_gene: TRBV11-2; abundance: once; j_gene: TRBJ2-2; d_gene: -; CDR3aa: CASSLYTNTGELFF; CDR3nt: TGTGCCAGCAGCTTGTACACCAACACCGGGGAGCTGTTTTTT
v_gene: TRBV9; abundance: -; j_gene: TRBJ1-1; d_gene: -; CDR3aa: CASSVVDILVDEAFF; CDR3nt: TGTGCCAGCAGCGTAGTTGATATTCTCGTGGATGAAGCTTTCTTT
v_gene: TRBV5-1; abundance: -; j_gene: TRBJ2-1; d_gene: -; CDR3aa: CASSSYNEQFF; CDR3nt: TGCGCCAGCAGCTCCTACAATGAGCAGTTCTTC
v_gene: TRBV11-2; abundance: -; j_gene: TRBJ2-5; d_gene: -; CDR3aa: CASSLWNEETQYF; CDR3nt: TGTGCCAGCAGCTTATGGAATGAAGAGACCCAGTACTTC
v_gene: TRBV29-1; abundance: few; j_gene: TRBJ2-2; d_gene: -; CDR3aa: CSVEATNTGELFF; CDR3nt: TGCAGCGTTGAAGCGACGAACACCGGGGAGCTGTTTTTT
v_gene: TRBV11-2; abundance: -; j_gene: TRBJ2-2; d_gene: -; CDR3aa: CASSSNTGELFF; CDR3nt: TGTGCCAGCAGCTCAAACACCGGGGAGCTGTTTTTT
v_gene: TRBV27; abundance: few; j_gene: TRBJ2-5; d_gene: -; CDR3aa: CASSLSWDNQETQYF; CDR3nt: TGTGCCAGCAGTTTATCGTGGGATAACCAAGAGACCCAGTACTTC
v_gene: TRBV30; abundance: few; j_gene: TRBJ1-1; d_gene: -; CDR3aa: CAWSQGTGEAFF; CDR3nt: TGTGCCTGGAGTCAGGGAACTGGTGAAGCTTTCTTT
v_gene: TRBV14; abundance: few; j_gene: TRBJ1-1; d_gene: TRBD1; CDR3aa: CASSLRTGANEDEAFF; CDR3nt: TGTGCCAGCAGCCTCCGGACAGGGGCGAATGAGGATGAAGCTTTCTTT
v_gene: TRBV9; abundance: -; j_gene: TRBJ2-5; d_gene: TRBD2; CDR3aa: CASSVGGSEETQYF; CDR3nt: TGTGCCAGCAGCGTGGGCGGGAGTGAAGAGACCCAGTACTTC
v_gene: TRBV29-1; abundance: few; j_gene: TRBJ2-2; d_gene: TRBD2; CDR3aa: CSVYSGSGAGELFF; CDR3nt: TGCAGCGTATATAGCGGGAGCGGAGCCGGGGAGCTGTTTTTT
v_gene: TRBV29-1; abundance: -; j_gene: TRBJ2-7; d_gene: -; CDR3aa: CSVQGGNAGEQYF; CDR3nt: TGCAGCGTCCAGGGAGGCAATGCGGGCGAGCAGTACTTC
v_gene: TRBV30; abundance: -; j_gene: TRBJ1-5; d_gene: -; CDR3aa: CAWSGGTYEGAGQPQHF; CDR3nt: TGTGCCTGGAGTGGGGGAACTTATGAGGGCGCGGGTCAGCCCCAGCATTTT
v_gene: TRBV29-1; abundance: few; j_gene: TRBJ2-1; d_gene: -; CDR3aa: CSVEGRNEQFF; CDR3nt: TGCAGCGTTGAAGGAAGGAATGAGCAGTTCTTC
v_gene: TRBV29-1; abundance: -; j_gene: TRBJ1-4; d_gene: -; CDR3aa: CSVEEMRSTNEKLFF; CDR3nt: TGCAGCGTTGAAGAGATGAGATCAACTAATGAAAAACTGTTTTTT
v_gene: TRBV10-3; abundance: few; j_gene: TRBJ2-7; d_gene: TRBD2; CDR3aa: CAISEGTSGTYEQYF; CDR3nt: TGTGCCATCAGTGAAGGGACTAGCGGTACCTACGAGCAGTACTTC
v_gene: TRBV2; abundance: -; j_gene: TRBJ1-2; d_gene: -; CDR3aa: CASSETSYGYTF; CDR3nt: TGTGCCAGCAGTGAAACCAGCTATGGCTACACCTTC
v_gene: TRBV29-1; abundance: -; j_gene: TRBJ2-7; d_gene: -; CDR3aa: CSVEWVHSYEQYF; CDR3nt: TGCAGCGTTGAATGGGTCCACTCCTACGAGCAGTACTTC
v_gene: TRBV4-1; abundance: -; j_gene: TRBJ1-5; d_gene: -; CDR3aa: CASSLDSQYQPQHF; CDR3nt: TGCGCCAGCAGCTTGGACAGCCAGTATCAGCCCCAGCATTTT
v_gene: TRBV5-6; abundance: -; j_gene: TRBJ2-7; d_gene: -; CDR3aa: CASKLQGRYEQYF; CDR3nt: TGTGCCAGCAAACTCCAGGGGAGGTACGAGCAGTACTTC
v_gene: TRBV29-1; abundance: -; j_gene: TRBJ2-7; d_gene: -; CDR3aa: CSVVSESSYEQYF; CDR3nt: TGCAGCGTTGTCTCGGAGAGCTCCTACGAGCAGTACTTC
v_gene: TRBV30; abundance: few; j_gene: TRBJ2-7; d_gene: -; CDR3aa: CAWTDSYEQYF; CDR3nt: TGTGCCTGGACTGACTCCTACGAGCAGTACTTC
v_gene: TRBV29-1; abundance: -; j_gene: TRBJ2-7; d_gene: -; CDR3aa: CSVGEAGLYEQYF; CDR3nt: TGCAGCGTTGGGGAGGCGGGGCTATACGAGCAGTACTTC
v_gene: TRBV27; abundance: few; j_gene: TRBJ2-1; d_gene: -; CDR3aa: CASSLSLGGEEQFF; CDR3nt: TGTGCCAGCAGTTTATCCCTCGGGGGTGAGGAGCAGTTCTTC
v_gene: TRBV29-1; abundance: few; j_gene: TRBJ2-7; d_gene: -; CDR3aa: CSVEDRVYEQYF; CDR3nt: TGCAGCGTTGAAGATCGGGTCTACGAGCAGTACTTC
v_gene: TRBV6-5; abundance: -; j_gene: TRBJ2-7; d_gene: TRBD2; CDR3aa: CASRIAGTYEQYF; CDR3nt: TGTGCCAGCAGAATAGCGGGAACCTACGAGCAGTACTTC
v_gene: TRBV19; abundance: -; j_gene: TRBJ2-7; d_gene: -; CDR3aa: CASSSPLSGLGEQYF; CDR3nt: TGTGCCAGTAGTTCGCCCCTTAGCGGTCTCGGCGAGCAGTACTTC
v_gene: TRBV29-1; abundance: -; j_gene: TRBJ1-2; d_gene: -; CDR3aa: CSAGGRVDGYTF; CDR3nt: TGCAGCGCCGGAGGCAGGGTGGACGGCTACACCTTC
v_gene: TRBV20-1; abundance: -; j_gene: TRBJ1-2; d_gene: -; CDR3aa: CSAQFGYTF; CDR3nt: TGCAGTGCTCAGTTCGGCTACACCTTC
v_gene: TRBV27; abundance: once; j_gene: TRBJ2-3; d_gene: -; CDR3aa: CAVTDRTRDTQYF; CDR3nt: TGTGCCGTCACCGATCGAACCAGGGATACGCAGTATTTT
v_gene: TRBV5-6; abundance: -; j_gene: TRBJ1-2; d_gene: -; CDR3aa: CASSSFGDVYGYTF; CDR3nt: TGTGCCAGCAGCTCGTTCGGGGACGTCTATGGCTACACCTTC
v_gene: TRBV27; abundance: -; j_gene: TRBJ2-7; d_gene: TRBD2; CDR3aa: CASSLALADAYEQYF; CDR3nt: TGTGCCAGCAGTTTAGCCCTAGCGGATGCCTACGAGCAGTACTTC
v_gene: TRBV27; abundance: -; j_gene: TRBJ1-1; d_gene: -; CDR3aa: CASSLRPGPLGAFF; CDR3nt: TGTGCCAGCAGTTTGAGACCGGGACCCCTGGGAGCTTTCTTT
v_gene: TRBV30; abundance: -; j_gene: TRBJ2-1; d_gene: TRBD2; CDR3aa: CAWRSSGRESNEQFF; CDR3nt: TGTGCCTGGAGAAGCAGCGGGAGGGAGAGTAATGAGCAGTTCTTC
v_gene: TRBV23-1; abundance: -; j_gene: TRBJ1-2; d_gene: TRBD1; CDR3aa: CASSQAIRQGKGYTF; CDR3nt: TGCGCCAGCAGTCAAGCGATTAGACAGGGGAAAGGCTACACCTTC
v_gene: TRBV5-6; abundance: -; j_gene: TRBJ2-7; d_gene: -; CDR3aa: CASSLGAYEQYF; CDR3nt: TGTGCCAGCAGCTTGGGGGCCTACGAGCAGTACTTC
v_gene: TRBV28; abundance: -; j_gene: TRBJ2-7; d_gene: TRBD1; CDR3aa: CATETGTGTEQYF; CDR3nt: TGTGCCACCGAAACCGGGACAGGGACCGAGCAGTACTTC
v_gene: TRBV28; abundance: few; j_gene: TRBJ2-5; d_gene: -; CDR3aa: CASSFFGRCYF; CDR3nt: TGTGCCAGCAGTTTTTTCGGACGGTGTTACTTC
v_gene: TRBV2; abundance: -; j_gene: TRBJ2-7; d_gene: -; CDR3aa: CASSSGEQYF; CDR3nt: TGTGCCAGCAGTTCGGGAGAGCAGTACTTC
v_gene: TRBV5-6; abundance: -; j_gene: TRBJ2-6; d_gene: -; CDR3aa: CASGDGTGANVLTF; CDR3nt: TGTGCCAGCGGCGACGGTACTGGGGCCAACGTCCTGACTTTC
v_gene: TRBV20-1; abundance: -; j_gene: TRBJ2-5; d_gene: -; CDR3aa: CSAHRETQYF; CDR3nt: TGCAGTGCCCACCGAGAGACCCAGTACTTC
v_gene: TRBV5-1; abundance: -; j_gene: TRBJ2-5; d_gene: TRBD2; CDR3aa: CASSYSGGAQETQYF; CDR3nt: TGCGCCAGCAGCTATAGCGGGGGGGCCCAAGAGACCCAGTACTTC
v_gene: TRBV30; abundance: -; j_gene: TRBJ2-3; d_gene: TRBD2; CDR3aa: CAWGIAGVTDTQYF; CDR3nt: TGTGCCTGGGGGATAGCGGGGGTCACAGATACGCAGTATTTT
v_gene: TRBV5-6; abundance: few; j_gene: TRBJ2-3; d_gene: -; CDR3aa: CATSPGADTQYF; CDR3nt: TGTGCCACCTCTCCGGGGGCAGATACGCAGTATTTT
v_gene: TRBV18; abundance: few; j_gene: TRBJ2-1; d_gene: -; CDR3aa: CASSPADNEQFF; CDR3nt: TGTGCCAGCTCACCTGCGGATAATGAGCAGTTCTTC
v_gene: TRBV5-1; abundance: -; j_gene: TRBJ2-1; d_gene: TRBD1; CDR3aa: CAERTGANEQFF; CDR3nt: TGCGCCGAGAGGACAGGGGCCAATGAGCAGTTCTTC